This T cell receptor (beta chain) stems from a study of OX40 agonist ivuxolimab in advanced cancers. Background on the study: Patients were treated with intravenous ivuxolimab, dosed at 0.01 to 10 mg/kg and infused every 2 weeks. A diagnosis of hepatocellular carcinoma, melanoma, renal cell or head and neck cancer was present in dose-escalation patients.

Worth noting for this clone: What it binds is unknown.

This table comes from immunoSEQ multiplex PCR, and its TCRdb copy is limited to in-frame clones, with some not included. Of roughly 30,000 clones listed, roughly 90% were seen once; the top ten hold around 28%. The CDR3 consists of 13 residues. Per germline, CDR1 MGHRA and CDR2 YSYEKL. V lost 4 bases, J lost 4 bases, and 7 bases lay in between. Findings and caveats of the study: There were, on average, more expanded clones in CD8+ T cells than in CD4+.

V usage is TRBV4-1 and J usage is TRBJ2-2; D may be TRBD2 (5 bases). This receptor was identified in an adult with an advanced solid tumor such as melanoma, head and neck, liver or kidney cancer. Sequenced here: CD4+ or CD8+ T cells sorted from blood, sampled in a trial of the OX40 agonist ivuxolimab. Here the CDR3 DNA reads TGCGCCAGCAGCCTAGGGAGCACCGGGGAGCTGTTTTTT. This sequence encodes CASSLGSTGELFF.